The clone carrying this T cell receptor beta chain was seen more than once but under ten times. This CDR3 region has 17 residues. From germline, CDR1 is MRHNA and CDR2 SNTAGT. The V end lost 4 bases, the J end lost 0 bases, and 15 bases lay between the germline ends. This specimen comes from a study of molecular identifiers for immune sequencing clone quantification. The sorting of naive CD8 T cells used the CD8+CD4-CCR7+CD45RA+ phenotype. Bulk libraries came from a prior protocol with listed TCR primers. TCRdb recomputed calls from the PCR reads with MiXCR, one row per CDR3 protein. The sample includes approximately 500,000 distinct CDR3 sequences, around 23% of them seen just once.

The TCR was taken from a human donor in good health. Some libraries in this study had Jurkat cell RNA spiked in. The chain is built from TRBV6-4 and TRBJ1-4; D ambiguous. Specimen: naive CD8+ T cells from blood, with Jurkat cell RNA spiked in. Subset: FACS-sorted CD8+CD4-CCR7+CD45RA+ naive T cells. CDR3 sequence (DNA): TGTGCCAGCAGTGCCGGCAGCCAGCAACCAACTAATGAAAAACTGTTTTTT. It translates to CASSAGSQQPTNEKLFF.